These 18 T cell receptor beta chains share one sample of origin, sequenced in a study of beta chain features in type 1 diabetes. Reverse transcription of all isolated RNA meant that expressed TCRB transcripts were sequenced. Libraries were prepared by immunoSEQ multiplex PCR; TCRdb keeps only in-frame clonotypes and omits some of them. The table shows over 150,000 clones, with about 9.3% occurring only once. These receptors' targets are unknown. Study outcomes and limitations: Moderate yet significant TCRB CDR3 shortening was seen in Type 1 diabetes patients in all four CD4+ subsets.

Material for sequencing was central memory CD4+ T cells from blood. These receptors were taken from a man younger than 45 with type 1 diabetes.

The rearrangement joins TRBV6-6 to TRBJ2-1; 11 positions agree with TRBD2. Per germline, CDR1 MNHNY and CDR2 SVGAGI (reference sequence). This CDR3 is 15 amino acids long. V lost 4 bases, J lost 8 bases, and 7 bases stayed unmatched. CDR3 protein: CASSLLAGEGHEQFF. In DNA form, the CDR3 reads TGTGCCAGCAGTTTACTAGCGGGAGAGGGGCATGAGCAGTTCTTC.

The sample holds a few counts of this clone. This chain connects TRBV5-4 to TRBJ2-3, with D unresolved. Per germline, CDR1 SGHNT and CDR2 YYREEE (reference sequence). The CDR3 contains 13 residues. The ends were cut back, 4 bases at V and 6 bases at J, with 12 bases in the middle. The CDR3 protein is CASSRPSVDTQYF. CDR3 DNA: TGTGCCAGCAGCCGGCCGAGCGTCGATACGCAGTATTTT.

The rearrangement uses TRBV18 and TRBJ2-7; possible D gene TRBD2, 5 bases. There are 16 residues in the CDR3. The germline CDR1 and CDR2 sequences are KGHSH and LQKENI. Trimming removed 6 bases at V and 6 bases at J, with 24 bases between. The CDR3 DNA sequence: TGTGCCAGCTCCCGGGCCGTTAGCGCCTCGGCTCGCGAGCAGTACTTC. Amino acids: CASSRAVSASAREQYF.

This chain links TRBV7-9 with TRBJ1-2; 7 bases are a match to TRBD1. Trimming cost V 4 bases and J 4 bases; bases outside gene matches: 3. The CDR3 extends over 13 amino acids. Germline V gives CDR1 SEHNR, CDR2 FQNEAQ (reference sequence). CDR3 nucleotides: TGTGCCAGCAGCTCAGGGACAGCCTATGGCTACACCTTC. Translated, it gives CASSSGTAYGYTF.

This clone has a handful of counts. The chain carries TRBV7-9 and TRBJ1-5; possibly TRBD1 for D (5 bases). The germline V gene has CDR1 SEHNR and CDR2 FQNEAQ (reference sequence). The CDR3 runs 13 residues. The ends were cut back, 2 bases at V and 8 bases at J, with 10 bases in the middle. This chain's CDR3 is CASSLQGSEPQHF. The CDR3 coding sequence is TGTGCCAGCAGCTTACAGGGTTCGGAGCCCCAGCATTTT.

The V and J genes are TRBV29-1 and TRBJ1-1; no reliable D call. There are 12 residues in the CDR3. The germline V and J ends were trimmed by 7 bases and 2 bases, with 11 bases remaining between them. The germline V gene encodes CDR1 SQVTM and CDR2 ANQGSEA. The CDR3 DNA reads as TGCAGCGCCCTCAGACAAAACACTGAAGCTTTCTTT. It translates to CSALRQNTEAFF.

This clone was counted a few times. This sequence joins TRBV2 and TRBJ2-6; TRBD1 aligns across 9 bases. Trimming cost V 7 bases and J 0 bases; bases outside gene matches: 4. From germline, CDR1 is SNHLY and CDR2 FYNNEI. This CDR3 is 16 amino acids long. CDR3 DNA sequence: TGTGCCAGCACCGGACAGGGGCTCTCTGGGGCCAACGTCCTGACTTTC. Translated, it gives CASTGQGLSGANVLTF.

The chain employs TRBV28 and TRBJ2-7; 7 bases are a match to TRBD2. From germline, CDR1 is MDHEN and CDR2 SYDVKM. This CDR3 region has 14 residues. V shed 5 bases, J shed 4 bases, and the junction held 8 bases outside the gene matches. In DNA, the CDR3 is TGTGCCAGCAGTCAATTAGCGGGTTCATACGAGCAGTACTTC. This sequence encodes CASSQLAGSYEQYF. The full variable domain, its missing parts supplied by reference TRBV28 and TRBJ2-7, is DVKVTQSSRYLVKRTGEKVFLECVQDMDHENMFWYRQDPGLGLRLIYFSYDVKMKEKGDIPEGYSVSREKKERFSLILESASTNQTSMYLCASSQLAGSYEQYFGPGTRLTVT.

Only a few counts were recorded for this clone. V is TRBV29-1 and J is TRBJ1-3; 9 nucleotides match TRBD1. The CDR3 is made up of 13 amino acids. The germline V gene encodes CDR1 SQVTM and CDR2 ANQGSEA. Trimming at V came to 1 base and at J to 9 bases, leaving 4 bases not matched to a gene. The DNA of the CDR3 is TGCAGCGTTGAAGGGGACAGGGATGGCACCATATATTTT. Residues: CSVEGDRDGTIYF.

J is TRBJ2-3 and V is TRBV7-8, with 8 bases aligning to TRBD2. CDR3 length: 14 residues. From germline, CDR1 is SGHVS and CDR2 FQNEAQ. After removal of 8 bases from V and 4 bases from J, the junction contained 8 bases not matched to a gene. The CDR3 coding sequence is TGTGCCAGCGGTACCGGGACTAGTTCAGATACGCAGTATTTT. Amino acids: CASGTGTSSDTQYF. Full variable domain (outside the CDR3, taken from reference TRBV7-8 and TRBJ2-3): GAGVSQSPRYKVAKRGQDVALRCDPISGHVSLFWYQQALGQGPEFLTYFQNEAQLDKSGLPSDRFFAERPEGSVSTLKIQRTQQEDSAVYLCASGTGTSSDTQYFGPGTRLTVL.

A few counts support this clone. The chain is built from TRBV7-3 and TRBJ1-2; TRBD1 might be the D (6 bases). The V and J ends lost 4 bases and 8 bases respectively, with 20 bases between them. Germline CDR1 and CDR2: SGHTA and FQGTGA. CDR3 length: 15 amino acids. Here the CDR3 DNA reads TGTGCCAGCAGCTCTACCTCGAGGGGGTCAGGCGGCTACACCTTC. Translating it yields CASSSTSRGSGGYTF.

This clone was counted a few times. The rearrangement joins TRBV5-1 to TRBJ2-5; 9 bases line up with TRBD2. Germline V lookup: CDR1 SGHRS, CDR2 YFSETQ. J lost 2 bases, V lost 0 bases, and 5 bases had no gene match. The CDR3 sequence is 16 residues long. CDR3 nucleotides: TGCGCCAGCAGCTTGGCCCCAGCGGGAGGACAAGAGACCCAGTACTTC. The encoded protein is CASSLAPAGGQETQYF.

The genes are TRBV7-9 and TRBJ1-2; unclear D gene. The V end was cut by 1 base, the J end by 0 bases, with 9 bases between. Germline V gene data show CDR1 as SEHNR and CDR2 as FQNEAQ (reference sequence). The CDR3 is made up of 15 amino acids. CDR3 sequence reads: CASSLDNGANYGYTF. The DNA for the CDR3 is TGTGCCAGCAGCTTAGATAACGGGGCTAACTATGGCTACACCTTC. The full variable domain, its missing parts supplied by reference TRBV7-9 and TRBJ1-2, is DTGVSQNPRHKITKRGQNVTFRCDPISEHNRLYWYRQTLGQGPEFLTYFQNEAQLEKSRLLSDRFSAERPKGSFSTLEIQRTEQGDSAMYLCASSLDNGANYGYTFGSGTRLTVV.

The chain uses TRBV2 and TRBJ2-7, with a possible D match to TRBD1 (6 bases). CDR3 size: 14 residues. CDR1 and CDR2 from the germline V gene are SNHLY and FYNNEI. V gave up 3 bases and J gave up 7 bases, with 16 bases separating them. As DNA, the CDR3 is TGTGCCAGCAGTGACTTAGGGACAATGAGGGAGCAGTACTTC. Residues: CASSDLGTMREQYF.

This clone turned up a few times. The chain has TRBV7-9 and TRBJ1-1, with 8 bases identical to TRBD1. Germline CDR1 is SEHNR and CDR2 is FQNEAQ (reference sequence). CDR3 size: 14 residues. After removal of 4 bases from V and 5 bases from J, the junction contained 6 bases not matched to a gene. The CDR3, as DNA: TGTGCCAGCAGCTCCCAGGGGGCGGAAACTGAAGCTTTCTTT. Protein sequence: CASSSQGAETEAFF.

The gene calls are TRBV29-1 and TRBJ1-1; D perhaps matches TRBD1 (6 bases). V gave up 4 bases and J gave up 6 bases, with 12 bases separating them. Germline loops: CDR1 SQVTM, CDR2 ANQGSEA. This CDR3 is built from 12 residues. This CDR3 is CSVAAGDAEAFF. CDR3 DNA: TGCAGCGTTGCAGCAGGGGATGCTGAAGCTTTCTTT. The full variable domain, with the rest looked up from reference TRBV29-1 and TRBJ1-1, is SAVISQKPSRDICQRGTSLTIQCQVDSQVTMMFWYRQQPGQSLTLIATANQGSEATYESGFVIDKFPISRPNLTFSTLTVSNMSPEDSSIYLCSVAAGDAEAFFGQGTRLTVV.

Only a few counts were recorded for this clone. The rearrangement joins TRBV11-3 to TRBJ2-1; TRBD1 aligns across 7 bases. With V trimmed by 5 bases and J by 6 bases, 7 bases remained unmatched. This CDR3 contains 14 residues. Germline V gene data show CDR1 as SGHNT and CDR2 as YENEEA. The CDR3 DNA sequence: TGTGCCAGCAGCAGCTACGGGACAGCCAATGAGCAGTTCTTC. Translated: CASSSYGTANEQFF.

This clone has only a few counts. V is TRBV9 and J is TRBJ1-1; 7 nucleotides match TRBD1. The CDR3 totals 12 residues. The junction had 0 bases not matched to a gene; V was cut back by 7 bases and J by 0 bases. Looked up from germline, CDR1 is SGDLS and CDR2 is YYNGEE. The CDR3 spells CASGQVNTEAFF. For the CDR3, the DNA is TGTGCCAGCGGACAGGTGAACACTGAAGCTTTCTTT.